This entry lists 4 T cell receptor beta chains sequenced from one sample in a study of T cell responses to AZD1222 COVID-19 vaccine (dated by TCRdb to the early 2020s). The library was made by the immunoSEQ multiplex PCR assay. Here the immuneACCESS table is served through TCRdb, limited to in-frame sequences with V and J called. Missing clones are a known gap in these copies; in checked studies unresolved V genes cover under half, and the rest lacks a known reason. For this sample there are some 170,000 clones; roughly 94% appear just once. The ten most abundant clones make up 5.1% of the sample. The time point label corresponds to: about 28 days (+/-7) after the second vaccine dose. The sample consisted of peripheral blood, taken 28 days after the second AZD1222 dose. Every receptor here comes from an adult who received the AZD1222 COVID-19 vaccine.

The chain combines TRBV9 with TRBJ1-1; the D is unclear. CDR3 length: 16 amino acids. Germline-derived CDR1 and CDR2 are SGDLS and YYNGEE. Trimming took 3 bases from V and 3 from J, leaving 18 bases between them. The CDR3 DNA follows: TGTGCCAGCAGCGCCCTCTCACAAACCGGGGACACTGAAGCTTTCTTT. Its protein is CASSALSQTGDTEAFF.

The J gene is TRBJ2-1, the V gene TRBV6-5; 9 nucleotides match TRBD2. V lost 5 bases, J lost 4 bases, and 3 bases stayed unmatched. This CDR3 contains 14 residues. Per germline, CDR1 MNHEY and CDR2 SVGAGI. Here the CDR3 DNA reads TGTGCCAGCAGTCGACTAGCGGATTACAATGAGCAGTTCTTC. Its translation is CASSRLADYNEQFF.

This clone is a singleton in its sample. The chain uses TRBV29-1 and TRBJ1-1, with D perhaps matching TRBD1 (5 bases). V lost 8 bases, J lost 3 bases, and 13 bases lay in between. Per the germline V gene, CDR1 is SQVTM and CDR2 is ANQGSEA. The CDR3 runs 12 residues. The CDR3: CSPGGGYTEAFF. For the CDR3, the DNA is TGCAGCCCGGGTGGGGGGTACACTGAAGCTTTCTTT. Filled out from reference TRBV29-1 and TRBJ1-1, the complete variable domain reads SAVISQKPSRDICQRGTSLTIQCQVDSQVTMMFWYRQQPGQSLTLIATANQGSEATYESGFVIDKFPISRPNLTFSTLTVSNMSPEDSSIYLCSPGGGYTEAFFGQGTRLTVV.

The chain joins TRBV28 to TRBJ1-2, with 9 bases fitting TRBD1. This CDR3 region has 16 residues. V shed 6 bases and J 7 bases; nucleotides not matched to a gene: 15. In germline, CDR1 is MDHEN, CDR2 SYDVKM. CDR3: CASSGDKQGALFGYTF. In DNA, the CDR3 is TGTGCCAGCAGCGGCGATAAACAGGGGGCGCTGTTTGGCTACACCTTC.